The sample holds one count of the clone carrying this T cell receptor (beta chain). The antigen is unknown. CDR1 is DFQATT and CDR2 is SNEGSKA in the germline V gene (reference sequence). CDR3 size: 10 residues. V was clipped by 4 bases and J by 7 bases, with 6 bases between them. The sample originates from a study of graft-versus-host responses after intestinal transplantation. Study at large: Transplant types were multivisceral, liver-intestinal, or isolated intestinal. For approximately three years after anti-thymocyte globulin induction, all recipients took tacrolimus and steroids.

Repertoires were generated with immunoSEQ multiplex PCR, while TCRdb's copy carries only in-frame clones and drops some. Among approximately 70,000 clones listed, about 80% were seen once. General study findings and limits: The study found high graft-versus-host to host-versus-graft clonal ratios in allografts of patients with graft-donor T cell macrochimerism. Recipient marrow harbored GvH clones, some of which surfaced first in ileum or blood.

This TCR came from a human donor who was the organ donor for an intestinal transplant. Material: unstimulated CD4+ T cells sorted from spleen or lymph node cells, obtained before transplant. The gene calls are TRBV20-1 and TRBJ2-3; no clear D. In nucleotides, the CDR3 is TGCAGTGCTATAGTAAATACGCAGTATTTT. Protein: CSAIVNTQYF.